The sequence of this T cell receptor (beta chain) was determined in a study of cytomegalovirus exposure and HLA in healthy donors. The PCR ran on 60 Vbeta and 13 Jbeta primers. Here immunoSEQ multiplex PCR was the method, and the copy in TCRdb shows in-frame clones only, minus some. The sample holds about 140,000 clones, almost 80% seen once. Only a few counts were recorded for this clone. Its antigen is unidentified. Overall study findings and caveats: Researchers reported from a later analysis that most CMV-associated TCR beta chains appeared HLA-restricted.

The sequence was collected from a man aged 18 to 29 in good health and CMV-seronegative. The specimen sequenced was PBMCs.

CDR3 in DNA: TGTGCCTGGAGTCCGATAGGGGCACGGAATGAAAAACTGTTTTTT. This encodes CAWSPIGARNEKLFF. The gene calls are TRBV30 and TRBJ1-4; tentative D call: TRBD1 (5 bases). Germline V gene data show CDR1 as GTSNPN and CDR2 as SVGIG (reference sequence). The CDR3 covers 15 residues. Deletions cut 2 bases from V and 5 bases from J, with 15 bases between.